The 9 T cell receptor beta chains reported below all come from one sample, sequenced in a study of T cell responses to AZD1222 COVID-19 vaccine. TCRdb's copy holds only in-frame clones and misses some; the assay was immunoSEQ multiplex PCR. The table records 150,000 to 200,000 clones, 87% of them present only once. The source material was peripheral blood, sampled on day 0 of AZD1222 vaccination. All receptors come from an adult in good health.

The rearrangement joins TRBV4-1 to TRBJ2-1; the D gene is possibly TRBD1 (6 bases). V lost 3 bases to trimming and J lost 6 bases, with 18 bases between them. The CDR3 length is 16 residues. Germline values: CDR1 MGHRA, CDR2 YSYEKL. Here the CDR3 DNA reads TGCGCCAGCAGCCACCGGACAGCCGAATCAAGCAATGAGCAGTTCTTC. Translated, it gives CASSHRTAESSNEQFF.

The CDR3 protein is CASSEVGLISNYGYTF. The CDR3 coding sequence is TGTGCCAGCAGTGAAGTTGGGCTGATCTCTAACTATGGCTACACCTTC. The chain joins TRBV6-1 to TRBJ1-2; D is unclear. Trimming took off 1 base at V and 0 bases at J, with 12 bases between the two ends. The CDR3 is made up of 16 amino acids. Germline CDR1 reads MNHNS; CDR2 reads SASEGT.

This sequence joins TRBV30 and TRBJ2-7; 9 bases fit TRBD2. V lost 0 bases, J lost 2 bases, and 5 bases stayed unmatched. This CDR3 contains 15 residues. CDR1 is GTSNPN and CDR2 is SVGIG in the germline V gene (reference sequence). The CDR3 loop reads CAWSVSGRPPYEQYF. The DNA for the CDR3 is TGTGCCTGGAGTGTCAGCGGGAGGCCCCCCTACGAGCAGTACTTC.

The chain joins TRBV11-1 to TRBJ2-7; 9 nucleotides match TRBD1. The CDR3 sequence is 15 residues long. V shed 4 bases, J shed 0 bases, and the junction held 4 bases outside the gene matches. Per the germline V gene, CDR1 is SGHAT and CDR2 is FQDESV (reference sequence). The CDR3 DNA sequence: TGTGCCAGCAGCTCCAGGGACAGGGCCTCCTACGAGCAGTACTTC. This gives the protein CASSSRDRASYEQYF. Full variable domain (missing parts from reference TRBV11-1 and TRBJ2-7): EAEVAQSPRYKITEKSQAVAFWCDPISGHATLYWYRQILGQGPELLVQFQDESVVDDSQLPKDRFSAERLKGVDSTLKIQPAELGDSAMYLCASSSRDRASYEQYFGPGTRLTVT.

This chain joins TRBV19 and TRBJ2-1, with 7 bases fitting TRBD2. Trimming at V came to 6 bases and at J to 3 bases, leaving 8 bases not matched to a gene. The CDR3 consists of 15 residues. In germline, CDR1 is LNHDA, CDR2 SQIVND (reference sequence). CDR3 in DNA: TGTGCCAGTAGCAGAAGCGGGGAAGTCTACAATGAGCAGTTCTTC. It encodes CASSRSGEVYNEQFF.

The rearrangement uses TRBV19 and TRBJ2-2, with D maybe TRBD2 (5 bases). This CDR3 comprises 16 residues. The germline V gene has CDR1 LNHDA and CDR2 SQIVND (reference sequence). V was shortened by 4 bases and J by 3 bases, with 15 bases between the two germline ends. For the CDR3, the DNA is TGTGCCAGTAGTACAACGACGGACTTCCACACCGGGGAGCTGTTTTTT. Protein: CASSTTTDFHTGELFF.

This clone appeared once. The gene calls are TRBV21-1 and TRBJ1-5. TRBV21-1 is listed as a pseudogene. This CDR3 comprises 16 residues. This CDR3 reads CASSRDPPQSNQPQHF. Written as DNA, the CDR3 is TGTGCCAGCAGCAGAGATCCTCCCCAGAGCAATCAGCCCCAGCATTTT.

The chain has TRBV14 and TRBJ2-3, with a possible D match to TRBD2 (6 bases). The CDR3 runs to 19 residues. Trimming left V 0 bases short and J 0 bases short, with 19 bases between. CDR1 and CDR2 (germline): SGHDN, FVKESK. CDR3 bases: TGTGCCAGCAGCCAAGAAGGGAAGCCCCTAGCGCTAAGCACAGATACGCAGTATTTT. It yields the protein CASSQEGKPLALSTDTQYF. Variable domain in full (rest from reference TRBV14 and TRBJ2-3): EAGVTQFPSHSVIEKGQTVTLRCDPISGHDNLYWYRRVMGKEIKFLLHFVKESKQDESGMPNNRFLAERTGGTYSTLKVQPAELEDSGVYFCASSQEGKPLALSTDTQYFGPGTRLTVL.

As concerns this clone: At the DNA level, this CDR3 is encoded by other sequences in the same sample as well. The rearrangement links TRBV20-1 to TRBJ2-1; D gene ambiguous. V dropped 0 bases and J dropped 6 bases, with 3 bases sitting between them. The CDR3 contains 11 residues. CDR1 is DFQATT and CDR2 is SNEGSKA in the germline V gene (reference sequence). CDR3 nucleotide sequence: TGCAGTGCTAGAGATCCCAATGAGCAGTTCTTC. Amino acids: CSARDPNEQFF.